These 16 T cell receptor beta chains share one sample of origin, sequenced in a study of blood T cell repertoires in COVID-19. Data came from immunoSEQ multiplex PCR; TCRdb stores just in-frame clones and leaves some out. This repertoire shows 60,000 to 85,000 clones, 70% to 90% found once; its top ten account for over 15%. Sequencing was performed on peripheral blood. Receptors originate from a woman in her sixties or seventies with acute or convalescent COVID-19.

The gene calls are TRBV9 and TRBJ2-5; 12 bases fit TRBD2. Trimming cost V 0 bases and J 1 base; bases outside gene matches: 7. The CDR3 spans 18 residues. The V gene's germline CDR1 is SGDLS and CDR2 YYNGEE. CDR3 residues: CASSVASSGGASQETQYF. CDR3 bases: TGTGCCAGCAGCGTAGCTTCTAGCGGGGGGGCATCCCAAGAGACCCAGTACTTC.

V is TRBV5-1 and J is TRBJ2-1; 9 nucleotides line up with TRBD2. Trimming took 8 bases from V and 0 from J; bases not matched to a gene: 6. CDR3 length: 15 amino acids. Germline loops: CDR1 SGHRS, CDR2 YFSETQ. DNA of the CDR3: TGCGCCAGTTTAAGCGGGGGGAGCTCCTACAATGAGCAGTTCTTC. As protein: CASLSGGSSYNEQFF.

V gene TRBV18 combines with J gene TRBJ2-7; 10 bases are a match to TRBD1. CDR1 and CDR2 (germline): KGHSH, LQKENI. The V gene end was trimmed by 6 bases and the J gene end by 5 bases; junction bases not matched to a gene: 10. This CDR3 contains 15 residues. The CDR3 bases are TGTGCCAGCTCCCGTCGGGGACAGGGGTCGGACGAGCAGTACTTC. This translates into CASSRRGQGSDEQYF.

V and J are TRBV7-2 and TRBJ2-5, with 10 bases aligning to TRBD1. Unmatched junction bases numbered 5, after V lost 5 bases and J lost 2 bases. The CDR3 totals 15 residues. Germline CDR1 and CDR2: SGHTA and FQGNSA. CDR3 loop: CASSPDRGFQETQYF. CDR3 coding DNA: TGTGCCAGCAGCCCGGACAGGGGGTTTCAAGAGACCCAGTACTTC.

The rearrangement joins TRBV2 to TRBJ1-2; 7 positions agree with TRBD1. CDR1 is SNHLY and CDR2 is FYNNEI in the germline V gene. CDR3 length equals 14 residues. With V trimmed by 6 bases and J by 5 bases, 9 bases remained unmatched. Here the CDR3 DNA reads TGTGCCAGCAGAACGGCCCAACAGGGGTATGGCTACACCTTC. This sequence encodes CASRTAQQGYGYTF.

The rearrangement uses TRBV7-7 and TRBJ1-1; maybe TRBD1 (6 bases). V lost 2 bases and J lost 7, with 14 bases in between. Germline V gene sequence: CDR1 SSHAT, CDR2 FNYEAQ (reference sequence). CDR3 length equals 14 residues. CDR3 residues: CASSLWDKLYEAFF. The CDR3 DNA follows: TGTGCCAGCAGCTTATGGGACAAGTTATATGAAGCTTTCTTT.

V usage is TRBV6-2 or TRBV6-3 and J usage is TRBJ2-2; 10 nucleotides line up with TRBD2. This CDR3 has 14 residues. Germline CDR1 MNHEY, CDR2 SVGEGT. The junction had 0 bases not matched to a gene; V was cut back by 2 bases and J by 6 bases. CDR3 residues: CASSYGTSAGELFF. CDR3 in DNA: TGTGCCAGCAGTTACGGGACTAGCGCCGGGGAGCTGTTTTTT.

The chain combines TRBV5-1 with TRBJ2-5; 7 bases match TRBD1. V gave up 4 bases and J gave up 3 bases; unmatched junction bases: 6. The CDR3 has 14 amino acids. Germline V gene lookup returns CDR1 SGHRS and CDR2 YFSETQ. The CDR3 DNA reads TGCGCCAGCAGCGCCCGACAGGGAGAAGAGACCCAGTACTTC. Translated: CASSARQGEETQYF.

The V gene is TRBV7-2, the J gene TRBJ2-3, with D tentatively TRBD2 (7 bases). Germline V gives CDR1 SGHTA, CDR2 FQGNSA. The length of the CDR3 is 18 residues. Trimming took 0 bases from V and 2 from J, leaving 18 bases between them. CDR3 sequence (DNA): TGTGCCAGCAGCTTAGCACTGTCGGGGGGCCCATTCACAGATACGCAGTATTTT. Protein sequence: CASSLALSGGPFTDTQYF. Full variable domain (remainder filled in from reference TRBV7-2 and TRBJ2-3): GAGVSQSPSNKVTEKGKDVELRCDPISGHTALYWYRQSLGQGLEFLIYFQGNSAPDKSGLPSDRFSAERTGGSVSTLTIQRTQQEDSAVYLCASSLALSGGPFTDTQYFGPGTRLTVL.

V gene TRBV5-6 combines with J gene TRBJ2-1; D is perhaps TRBD2 (5 bases). CDR3 size: 15 residues. Trimming pared 0 bases from V and 0 bases from J, leaving 7 bases between. The germline V gene has CDR1 SGHDT and CDR2 YYEEEE. The CDR3 coding sequence is TGTGCCAGCAGCTTGGCCGGGGTCTCCTACAATGAGCAGTTCTTC. Its translation is CASSLAGVSYNEQFF.

J is TRBJ2-7 and V is TRBV7-9, with 7 positions matching TRBD1. The V gene's germline CDR1 is SEHNR and CDR2 FQNEAQ (reference sequence). The ends lost 5 bases at V and 5 bases at J; junction bases unmatched: 6. The CDR3 has 13 amino acids. In DNA form, the CDR3 reads TGTGCCAGCAGCCCGACAGGGTACCACGAGCAGTACTTC. Encoded protein: CASSPTGYHEQYF. The full variable domain, rest sourced from reference TRBV7-9 and TRBJ2-7, is DTGVSQNPRHKITKRGQNVTFRCDPISEHNRLYWYRQTLGQGPEFLTYFQNEAQLEKSRLLSDRFSAERPKGSFSTLEIQRTEQGDSAMYLCASSPTGYHEQYFGPGTRLTVT.

The J gene is TRBJ1-1, the V gene TRBV6-2 or TRBV6-3; 7 nucleotides align to TRBD1. The CDR3 consists of 18 residues. The trim removed 2 bases at V and 1 base at J, leaving 13 bases unmatched. CDR1 and CDR2 from the germline V gene are MNHEY and SVGEGT. The CDR3: CASSYETGKGVRNTEAFF. The CDR3 DNA follows: TGTGCCAGCAGTTACGAGACAGGGAAGGGGGTAAGGAACACTGAAGCTTTCTTT.

V usage is TRBV7-9 and J usage is TRBJ2-7, with a possible D match to TRBD1 (6 bases). Germline CDR1 reads SEHNR; CDR2 reads FQNEAQ (reference sequence). V was trimmed by 5 bases and J by 7 bases, leaving 9 bases between them. The CDR3 covers 11 residues. As DNA, the CDR3 is TGTGCCAGCAGCCTTCAGGGGGAGCAGTACGTC. Translating it yields CASSLQGEQYV.

The V gene is TRBV2, the J gene TRBJ2-3, with 8 bases aligning to TRBD1. The V and J ends lost 6 bases and 0 bases, in that order; junction bases with no gene match: 5. The length of the CDR3 is 15 residues. Germline CDR1 reads SNHLY; CDR2 reads FYNNEI. Here the CDR3 DNA reads TGTGCCAGCAGCGGACAGGGAAAGAGCACAGATACGCAGTATTTT. It yields the protein CASSGQGKSTDTQYF. Combining the CDR3 with reference TRBV2 and TRBJ2-3 gives the whole variable domain EPEVTQTPSHQVTQMGQEVILRCVPISNHLYFYWYRQILGQKVEFLVSFYNNEISEKSEIFDDQFSVERPDGSNFTLKIRSTKLEDSAMYFCASSGQGKSTDTQYFGPGTRLTVL.

The rearrangement joins TRBV6-5 to TRBJ2-1; 7 nucleotides agree with TRBD1. The CDR3 has 15 residues. Trimming cost V 6 bases and J 8 bases; bases outside gene matches: 13. The V gene's germline CDR1 is MNHEY and CDR2 SVGAGI. DNA for the CDR3: TGTGCCAGCAGCCGACAGGGAATTGTTTTATATGAGCAGTTCTTC. Amino acids: CASSRQGIVLYEQFF.

The V gene is TRBV28, the J gene TRBJ1-2; TRBD1 aligns across 8 bases. The CDR3 runs 17 residues. Germline lookup yields CDR1 MDHEN and CDR2 SYDVKM. The junction had 15 bases not matched to a gene; V was cut back by 5 bases and J by 4 bases. CDR3 in DNA: TGTGCCAGCAGTGGAGGCGACAGGGGCCAACAACTCTATGGCTACACCTTC. Translating it yields CASSGGDRGQQLYGYTF.